The entry that follows covers one TCR beta chain sequence. Its antigen is unknown. These data are taken from a study of T cell repertoires in cytomegalovirus infection. On the study more broadly: Recently identified HLA-C-restricted CMV epitopes were among the peptides used. A matching HLA type, together with CMV infection, was signaled by public TCR beta signatures. Study-wide findings and caveats: Predominance within the ex vivo response was attributable to HLA-C-restricted CMV-specific TCR beta clonotypes.

The CDR3 consists of 14 residues. The germline V gene has CDR1 DFQATT and CDR2 SNEGSKA (reference sequence). The V end was cut by 4 bases, the J end by 1 base, with 11 bases between. TCRdb re-called the reads through MiXCR, storing one row per CDR3 protein. The table has under 850,000 distinct CDR3 sequences, roughly a third seen once. This TCR came from a human donor in good health (CMV status not recorded). Some clones in this sample may be carry-over from other donors' samples. This material consisted of cultured PBMCs, taken from culture after CMV antigen stimulation. This chain joins TRBV20-1 and TRBJ2-1; D not certain. This chain's CDR3 is CSATRAVSYNEQFF. Here the CDR3 DNA reads TGCAGTGCTACCAGAGCCGTTTCCTACAATGAGCAGTTCTTC.